What follows are 31 T cell receptor beta chains derived from one specimen sequenced in a study of regulatory T cells in long-lasting Graves disease (dated by TCRdb to the early 2020s). The method behind the library was multiplex PCR. Reads for this sample came from an Illumina HiSeq 4000. To build TCR beta libraries, CDR3 regions were amplified by Arm-PCR using iRepertoire HTBI primers. TCRdb handled the public reads itself, with Q25 trimming in fastp and clone calling in MiXCR, and kept productive beta chains. CDR3 protein duplicates are merged, each entry listing the most common genes and DNA. In this sample the table shows about 420,000 distinct CDR3 sequences, roughly 15% of which occur a single time. The ten largest make up about a quarter of the sample. This specimen's time point label, per the study, means: newly diagnosed GD, antithyroid drugs for less than 3 months. For both TCR sequencing and RNA sequencing, RNA was extracted from PBMCs in TRIzol.

A further study also used this sample, focusing on T cells in Graves' hyperthyroidism and ophthalmopathy.

This material consisted of peripheral blood mononuclear cells (PBMCs), taken at new diagnosis, from a patient treated with antithyroid drugs. The receptors originated from a woman aged 18 to 35 with Graves disease. Donor details come from another sample of the same person, matched by shared clones.

This clonotype has ten or more counts. The V and J genes are TRBV7-2 and TRBJ2-7; D may be TRBD1 (6 bases). The ends were cut back, 9 bases at V and 0 bases at J, with 12 bases in the middle. CDR1 SGHTA and CDR2 FQGNSA come from the germline V gene. The CDR3 covers 13 residues. The CDR3, as DNA: TGTGCCAGTATCCGGGACAACTCCTACGAGCAGTACTTC. Residues: CASIRDNSYEQYF.

As regards this clonotype: This may stem from a read error, because a much larger clone lies one nucleotide away. The chain recombines TRBV27 with TRBJ2-7; 7 positions agree with TRBD2. In germline, CDR1 is MNHEY, CDR2 SMNVEV (reference sequence). This CDR3 comprises 14 residues. CDR3 in amino acids: CAGSFGAGSYEQYF. The CDR3 nucleotides are TGTGCCGGCAGTTTTGGAGCGGGATCATACGAGCAGTACTTC.

The rearrangement links TRBV14 to TRBJ2-5, with TRBD1 identical over 8 bases. V lost 3 bases to trimming and J lost 5 bases; unmatched junction nucleotides: 14. The CDR3 loop spans 17 amino acids. CDR1 is SGHDN, CDR2 FVKESK, per germline. The CDR3 reads CASSQRTGPFLEETQYF. As DNA, the CDR3 is TGTGCCAGCAGCCAGAGGACAGGGCCCTTCCTGGAGGAGACCCAGTACTTC.

A single count supports this clonotype. This sequence joins TRBV20-1 and TRBJ2-7; D ambiguous. V was trimmed by 3 bases and J by 2 bases, leaving 11 bases between them. This CDR3 has 13 residues. Germline values: CDR1 DFQATT, CDR2 SNEGSKA (reference sequence). CDR3 sequence reads: CSASPGPPYEQYF. Written as DNA, the CDR3 is TGCAGTGCTAGCCCCGGACCTCCCTACGAGCAGTACTTC.

This clonotype was observed at least ten times. This rearrangement joins TRBV2 to TRBJ2-1, with 7 bases that match TRBD2. This CDR3 contains 15 residues. The V gene end was trimmed by 6 bases and the J gene end by 4 bases; junction bases not matched to a gene: 9. CDR1 and CDR2 (germline): SNHLY, FYNNEI. The CDR3 protein is CASRREGPEYNEQFF. CDR3 nucleotide sequence: TGTGCCAGCAGGAGGGAGGGGCCAGAATACAATGAGCAGTTCTTC.

This clonotype occurred a few times. The chain joins TRBV2 to TRBJ1-4, with a tentative D call TRBD1 (5 bases). Germline CDR1 SNHLY, CDR2 FYNNEI. The CDR3 length is 13 residues. V shed 4 bases and J shed 8 bases, with 11 bases lying between them. Written as DNA, the CDR3 is TGTGCCAGCAGTGCCAGGGAGCTGGAAAAACTGTTTTTT. Translating gives CASSARELEKLFF.

There are a few counts of this clonotype. This sequence joins TRBV6-1 and TRBJ1-3; TRBD1 matches 9 bases. Losses at the gene ends were 9 bases for V and 1 base for J; bases not matched to a gene: 19. Germline values: CDR1 MNHNS, CDR2 SASEGT. The CDR3 has 19 amino acids. The CDR3 DNA reads as TGTGCCAGAAATTTGAGTAAGGACAGGGGATCGTTATCTGGAAACACCATATATTTT. Translating it yields CARNLSKDRGSLSGNTIYF.

This clonotype was seen many times. The V and J genes are TRBV3-1 and TRBJ1-2; D remains unclear. CDR3 length: 13 amino acids. Germline V CDR1 and CDR2: LGHDT, YNNKEL (reference sequence). Trimming took 5 bases from V and 4 from J, leaving 11 bases between them. As DNA, the CDR3 is TGTGCCAGCAGCTCTCGGACTCTCTATGGCTACACCTTC. Its translation: CASSSRTLYGYTF.

This clonotype was seen many times. The gene calls are TRBV11-1 and TRBJ2-1; D is unclear. Trimming removed 4 bases at V and 8 bases at J, with 12 bases between. Looked up from germline, CDR1 is SGHAT and CDR2 is FQDESV (reference sequence). CDR3 size: 13 residues. The CDR3 coding sequence is TGTGCCAGCAGCTGGGCTAGTCAGTATGAGCAGTTCTTC. This codes for CASSWASQYEQFF.

The chain carries TRBV7-9 and TRBJ2-5, with 9 bases identical to TRBD2. This CDR3 contains 14 residues. The V gene's germline CDR1 is SEHNR and CDR2 FQNEAQ (reference sequence). Trimming at V came to 4 bases and at J to 4 bases, leaving 4 bases not matched to a gene. The CDR3 DNA is TGTGCCAGCAGCTCCTCGCGGGGGGGAGAGACCCAGTACTTC. Protein product: CASSSSRGGETQYF.

The gene calls are TRBV4-1 and TRBJ2-1, with D uncertain. This CDR3 comprises 13 residues. Deletions cut 1 base from V and 8 bases from J, with 9 bases between. Germline assignment: CDR1 MGHRA and CDR2 YSYEKL. The CDR3 nucleotides read TGCGCCAGCAGCCAAGGGCCCGGGTATGAGCAGTTCTTC. As protein: CASSQGPGYEQFF.

This clonotype occurred a few times. The chain uses TRBV20-1 and TRBJ1-1, with D uncertain. Between the trimmed V and J ends, which lost 6 bases and 1 base, there was a span of 9 bases. CDR3 length: 12 amino acids. Germline V lookup: CDR1 DFQATT, CDR2 SNEGSKA (reference sequence). This CDR3 reads CSADWGNTEAFF. CDR3 bases: TGCAGTGCCGACTGGGGGAACACTGAAGCTTTCTTT.

This clonotype was seen repeatedly, ten times or more. The V and J genes are TRBV7-2 and TRBJ1-2; 8 bases agree with TRBD1. J gave up 0 bases and V 5 bases, and 14 bases lay outside the gene matches. Per germline, CDR1 SGHTA and CDR2 FQGNSA. CDR3 length: 18 amino acids. CDR3 nucleotides: TGTGCCAGCAGCATAACTGGGCAGGGGGCCCAAGCTAACTATGGCTACACCTTC. This gives the protein CASSITGQGAQANYGYTF.

This clonotype was seen repeatedly, ten times or more. The gene calls are TRBV28 and TRBJ2-3; D may be TRBD1 (5 bases). Germline V gene sequence: CDR1 MDHEN, CDR2 SYDVKM. V was cut by 2 bases and J by 11 bases, with 11 bases left in between. The CDR3 length is 12 residues. The DNA of the CDR3 is TGTGCCAGCAGTTTAGGCCAGGGCGGGCAGTATTTT. Protein sequence: CASSLGQGGQYF.

This clonotype came up many times. The gene calls are TRBV20-1 and TRBJ2-1, with D possibly being TRBD1 or TRBD2 (5 bases each). The germline gives CDR1 DFQATT, CDR2 SNEGSKA (reference sequence). V was clipped by 6 bases and J by 12 bases, with 15 bases between them. The CDR3 extends over 11 amino acids. CDR3 amino acids: CSAESGTAQFF. CDR3 nucleotide sequence: TGCAGTGCCGAGTCCGGGACGGCGCAGTTCTTC.

This clonotype has a count of ten or more. The chain employs TRBV28 and TRBJ1-5, with TRBD1 identical over 9 bases. The trim removed 6 bases at V and 6 bases at J, leaving 9 bases unmatched. Per germline, CDR1 MDHEN and CDR2 SYDVKM. The CDR3 is 15 residues long. CDR3 sequence reads: CASRNTGGAAQPQHF. CDR3 nucleotide sequence: TGTGCCAGCAGGAATACAGGGGGCGCCGCTCAGCCCCAGCATTTT.

The chain is built from TRBV7-9 and TRBJ1-1, with TRBD1 as a possible D gene (6 bases). The germline gives CDR1 SEHNR, CDR2 FQNEAQ (reference sequence). Trimming removed 9 bases at V and 5 bases at J, with 25 bases between. This CDR3 has 16 amino acids. The CDR3 reads CASYVKQGRRGTEAFF. CDR3 nucleotides: TGTGCCAGTTATGTAAAACAGGGAAGGAGAGGGACTGAAGCTTTCTTT.

The chain joins TRBV28 to TRBJ2-1, with D perhaps matching TRBD2 (6 bases). CDR1 is MDHEN, CDR2 SYDVKM, per germline. The V end lost 1 base, the J end lost 9 bases, and 7 bases lay between the germline ends. The CDR3 runs to 12 residues. The CDR3 DNA sequence: TGTGCCAGCAGTTTATCGGGAGTTGAGCAGTTCTTC. The encoded protein is CASSLSGVEQFF.

This clonotype was observed a few times. The V call is TRBV3-1, the J call TRBJ2-1; D is ambiguous. The CDR3 sequence is 14 residues long. From germline, CDR1 is LGHDT and CDR2 YNNKEL (reference sequence). Trimming cost V 3 bases and J 5 bases, with 11 bases left between them. CDR3 bases: TGTGCCAGCAGCCAGTCTCTTGAGAACAATGAGCAGTTCTTC. Translation gives CASSQSLENNEQFF.

Ten or more counts support this clonotype. The chain links TRBV28 to TRBJ2-1, with TRBD1 identical over 7 bases. V dropped 1 base and J dropped 8; count of bases not matched to a gene: 14. Looked up from germline, CDR1 is MDHEN and CDR2 is SYDVKM. CDR3 length: 17 amino acids. This chain's CDR3 is CASSLSFNWGQIYEQFF. As DNA, the CDR3 is TGTGCCAGCAGTTTATCCTTCAACTGGGGACAGATCTATGAGCAGTTCTTC.

This clonotype was recorded at least ten times. The chain links TRBV28 to TRBJ2-2; tentative D call: TRBD1 (5 bases). V lost 7 bases and J 3 bases, leaving 6 bases between the germline ends. Germline lookup yields CDR1 MDHEN and CDR2 SYDVKM. The CDR3 has 12 residues. The CDR3 DNA follows: TGTGCCAGCAAAGGGGACACCGGGGAGCTGTTTTTT. Its protein is CASKGDTGELFF.

The gene calls are TRBV15 and TRBJ1-5, with a weak D call TRBD1 (6 bases). The germline V gene encodes CDR1 LNHNV and CDR2 YYDKDF (reference sequence). The CDR3 totals 15 residues. Trimming shortened V by 5 bases and J by 4 bases, and 15 bases separated the two germline ends. CDR3 residues: CATSLQRGANQPQHF. The CDR3 bases are TGTGCCACCAGCCTTCAAAGGGGGGCGAATCAGCCCCAGCATTTT.

Of note for this clonotype: Since a much larger clone is just one base distant, this may be a read error. The CDR3 does not end in the conserved phenylalanine or tryptophan, so this is likely a read error. The chain carries TRBV6-2 or TRBV6-3 and TRBJ1-1; weak D call: TRBD1 (6 bases). The germline V gene has CDR1 MNHEY and CDR2 SVGEGT. The CDR3 has 13 residues. With 6 bases removed from V and 5 bases from J, the gap between germline ends came to 13 bases. The CDR3 sequence is CASSQQGSTEAFS. For the CDR3, the DNA is TGTGCCAGCAGCCAACAGGGTTCTACTGAAGCTTTCTCT.

This clonotype was counted ten times or more. The V call is TRBV20-1, the J call TRBJ2-3; D might be TRBD2 (6 bases). The CDR3 is 14 amino acids. Germline lookup yields CDR1 DFQATT and CDR2 SNEGSKA (reference sequence). Trimming pared 1 base from V and 2 bases from J, leaving 10 bases between. This CDR3 reads CSARGDFTTDTQYF. CDR3 in DNA: TGCAGTGCTAGAGGGGACTTCACCACAGATACGCAGTATTTT.

This clonotype was seen repeatedly, ten times or more. The chain recombines TRBV27 with TRBJ2-3, with D possibly matching TRBD2 (5 bases). Trimming stripped 6 bases from V and 3 bases from J, with 10 bases between. Germline CDR1 and CDR2: MNHEY and SMNVEV (reference sequence). This CDR3 contains 13 residues. The CDR3 reads CASSLTGTDTQYF. The CDR3 bases are TGTGCCAGCAGCTTAACGGGGACAGATACGCAGTATTTT.

This clonotype came up once. The CDR3 DNA reads TGTGCCAGCAGCCGGGGACTAGCGGGAGTGAACATTCAGTACTTC. Protein sequence: CASSRGLAGVNIQYF. The chain recombines TRBV27 with TRBJ2-4, with 14 bases identical to TRBD2. V shed 6 bases, J shed 7 bases, and the junction held 5 bases outside the gene matches. This CDR3 comprises 15 residues. Germline V lookup: CDR1 MNHEY, CDR2 SMNVEV (reference sequence).

The chain combines TRBV6-1 with TRBJ2-1; no definite D call. Trimming removed 3 bases at V and 9 bases at J, with 12 bases between. Germline V gene data show CDR1 as MNHNS and CDR2 as SASEGT. The CDR3 spans 13 residues. The CDR3 coding sequence is TGTGCCAGCAGTGAGTATGATTTGGGTGAGCAGTTCTTC. This translates into CASSEYDLGEQFF.

This clonotype was seen at least ten times. This chain links TRBV7-3 with TRBJ2-3, with 10 bases aligning to TRBD2. Germline loops: CDR1 SGHTA, CDR2 FQGTGA. V lost 5 bases to trimming and J lost 8 bases; unmatched junction nucleotides: 19. The CDR3 consists of 18 residues. The CDR3 is CASSPGGGLAGVQSTQYF. In DNA, the CDR3 is TGTGCCAGCAGCCCAGGGGGGGGGCTAGCGGGAGTTCAGAGTACGCAGTATTTT.

This clonotype came up many times. The chain couples TRBV2 to TRBJ2-7; no reliable D call. V gave up 6 bases and J gave up 2 bases, with 14 bases separating them. The CDR3 runs 14 residues. The V gene's germline CDR1 is SNHLY and CDR2 FYNNEI. The CDR3 loop is CASRTRNPAYEQYF. The CDR3 nucleotides are TGTGCCAGCAGGACCAGAAACCCAGCCTACGAGCAGTACTTC.

This clonotype showed up just a few times. This chain links TRBV12-3 or TRBV12-4 with TRBJ2-2, with TRBD2 matching over 14 bases. V lost 6 bases and J lost 1; bases outside the gene matches: 4. This CDR3 has 17 amino acids. DNA for the CDR3: TGTGCCAGCAGACCCGGACTAGCGGGAGGGAACACCGGGGAGCTGTTTTTT. This encodes CASRPGLAGGNTGELFF.

This clonotype appeared a few times. The chain joins TRBV12-3 or TRBV12-4 to TRBJ1-1; D is uncertain. V was clipped by 8 bases and J by 7 bases, with 14 bases between them. The CDR3 covers 12 residues. The DNA of the CDR3 is TGTGCCAGCGTCGAATCGGTGTTTGAAGCTTTCTTT. Amino acids: CASVESVFEAFF.